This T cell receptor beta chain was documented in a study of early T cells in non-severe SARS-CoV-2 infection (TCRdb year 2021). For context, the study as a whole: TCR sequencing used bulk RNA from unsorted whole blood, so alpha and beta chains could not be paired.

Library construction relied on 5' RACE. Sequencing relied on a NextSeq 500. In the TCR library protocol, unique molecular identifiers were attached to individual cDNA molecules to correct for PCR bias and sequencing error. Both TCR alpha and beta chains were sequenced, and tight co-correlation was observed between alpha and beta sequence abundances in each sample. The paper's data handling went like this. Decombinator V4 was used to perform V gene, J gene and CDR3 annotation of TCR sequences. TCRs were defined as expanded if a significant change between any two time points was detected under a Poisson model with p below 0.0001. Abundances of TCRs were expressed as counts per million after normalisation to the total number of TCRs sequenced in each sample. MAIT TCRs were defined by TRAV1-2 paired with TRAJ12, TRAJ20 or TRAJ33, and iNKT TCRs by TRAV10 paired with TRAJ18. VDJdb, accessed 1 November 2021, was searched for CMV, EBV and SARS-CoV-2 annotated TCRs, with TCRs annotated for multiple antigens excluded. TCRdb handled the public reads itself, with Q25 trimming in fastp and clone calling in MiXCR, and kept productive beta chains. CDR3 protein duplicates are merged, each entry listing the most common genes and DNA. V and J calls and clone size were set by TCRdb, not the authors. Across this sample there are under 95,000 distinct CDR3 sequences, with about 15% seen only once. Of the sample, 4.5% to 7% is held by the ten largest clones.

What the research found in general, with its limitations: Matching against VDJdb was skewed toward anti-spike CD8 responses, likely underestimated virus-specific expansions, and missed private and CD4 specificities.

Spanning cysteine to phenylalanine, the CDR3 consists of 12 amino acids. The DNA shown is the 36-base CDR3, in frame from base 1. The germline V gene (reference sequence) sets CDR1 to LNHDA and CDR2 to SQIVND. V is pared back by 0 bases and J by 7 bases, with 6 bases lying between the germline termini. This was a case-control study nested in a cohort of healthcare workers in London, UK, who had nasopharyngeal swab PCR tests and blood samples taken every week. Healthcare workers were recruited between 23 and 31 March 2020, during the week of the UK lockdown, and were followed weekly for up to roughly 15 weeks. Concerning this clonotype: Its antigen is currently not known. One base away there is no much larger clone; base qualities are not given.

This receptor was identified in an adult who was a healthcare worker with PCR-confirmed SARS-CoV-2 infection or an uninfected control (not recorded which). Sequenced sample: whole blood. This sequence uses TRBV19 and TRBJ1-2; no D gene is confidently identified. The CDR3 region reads CASSIDRGGYTF. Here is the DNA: TGTGCCAGTAGTATAGATCGCGGTGGCTACACCTTC.